This is a list of T cell receptor beta chains from one sample in a study of cytomegalovirus exposure and HLA in healthy donors. Sequenced by immunoSEQ multiplex PCR; TCRdb stores in-frame clones only, minus some. The table has 95,000 to 150,000 clones, approximately 78% seen once. The sample comprised PBMCs. Every receptor here comes from a woman under 40 in good health and CMV-seropositive. The CDR3 runs from the conserved cysteine through the conserved F or W. The D gene is left open where the match is weak. Rows may omit the clone size; those that give it use once, few, many or a size class.

>few|NA|TRBJ2-3|TRBV5-1
TGCGCCAGCACCTTTCGCCCGACTGGGGGCCTTTCGGGAGATACGCAGTATTTT
CASTFRPTGGLSGDTQYF
>few|NA|TRBJ1-2|TRBV30
TGTGCCTGGAGTCAACACCTTAACTATGGCTACACCTTC
CAWSQHLNYGYTF
>NA|NA|TRBJ2-3|TRBV19
TGTGCCAGTAGTATCCCTCCTACTGGCGGGCTGGCCTATACGCAGTATTTT
CASSIPPTGGLAYTQYF
>NA|NA|TRBJ2-5|TRBV5-3
TGTGCCAGAAGCCACCTTGGGTCGGGGATCCCCGCCCAGTACTTC
CARSHLGSGIPAQYF
>NA|NA|TRBJ2-5|TRBV11-2
TGTGCCAGCAGCTCGAGGACTGGCGGGGAGACCCAGTACTTC
CASSSRTGGETQYF
>NA|NA|TRBJ1-2|TRBV5-1
TGCGCCAGCAGCAATTCAGGGAAGATGTATGGCTACACCTTC
CASSNSGKMYGYTF
>NA|TRBD1|TRBJ1-4|TRBV4-2
TGTGCCAGCAACAACAGGGGTGGGGAAAAACTGTTTTTT
CASNNRGGEKLFF
>NA|TRBD1|TRBJ1-5|TRBV6-5
TGTGCCAGCAGAACAGGGGGCAGCAATCAGCCCCAGCATTTT
CASRTGGSNQPQHF
>NA|TRBD1|TRBJ2-5|TRBV28
TGTGCCAGCAGTTTCCTTCCCCCCAGGGGGCGAGAGACCCAGTACTTC
CASSFLPPRGRETQYF
>NA|NA|TRBJ2-4|TRBV28
TGTGCCAGCAGTTTAGGTGGACTACTAAACATTCAGTACTTC
CASSLGGLLNIQYF
>NA|NA|TRBJ1-1|TRBV5-1
TGCGCCAGCAGCCCCCGTGAGGTGCCCACTGAAGCTTTCTTT
CASSPREVPTEAFF
>NA|TRBD2|TRBJ2-1|TRBV15
TGTGCCACCAGCAGCAGGGAGGGTGAGCAGTTCTTC
CATSSREGEQFF
>few|NA|TRBJ1-2|TRBV6-6
TGTGCCAGCAGACCGGGGTCCAACTATGGCTACACCTTC
CASRPGSNYGYTF
>NA|TRBD1|TRBJ1-1|TRBV30
TGTGCCTGGAGTCTCAGGGGGAGCACTGAAGCTTTCTTT
CAWSLRGSTEAFF
>few|NA|TRBJ2-7|TRBV4-3
TGCGCCAGCAGCCAAGACCTACCCTACGAGCAGTACTTC
CASSQDLPYEQYF
>NA|TRBD1|TRBJ1-1|TRBV19
TGTGCCAGTCAGGAGGGGGCTGACACTGAAGCTTTCTTT
CASQEGADTEAFF
>NA|NA|TRBJ1-1|TRBV27
TGTGCCAGCAGTCCACAGGGTGGCACTGAAGCTTTCTTT
CASSPQGGTEAFF
>NA|TRBD1|TRBJ2-1|TRBV4-2
TGTGCCAGCAGCCAAGCCCCGGGACAGGGGGCCTCCTACAATGAGCAGTTCTTC
CASSQAPGQGASYNEQFF
>once|TRBD1|TRBJ2-5|TRBV18
TGTGCCAGCTCAAGTGATACAGGGGTAGGTGAGGAGACCCAGTACTTC
CASSSDTGVGEETQYF
>NA|TRBD1|TRBJ2-7|TRBV6-4
TGTGCCAGCTTAGGGGGCTCCACCTACGAGCAGTACTTC
CASLGGSTYEQYF
>NA|TRBD2|TRBJ2-1|TRBV29-1
TGCAGCGTTGCCAGGGTAGCGGGGACTTACAATGAGCAGTTCTTC
CSVARVAGTYNEQFF
>NA|TRBD1|TRBJ2-1|TRBV4-1
TGCGCCAGCAGCCTGGCGGGGACAGGCCTCAATGAGCAGTTCTTC
CASSLAGTGLNEQFF
>NA|NA|TRBJ1-6|TRBV25-1
TGTGCCAGCAGACAATTTGATTCACCCCTCCACTTT
CASRQFDSPLHF
>NA|NA|TRBJ2-7|TRBV4-2
TGTGCCAGCAGCCCGGGGGGCCAGGCCTACGAGCAGTACTTC
CASSPGGQAYEQYF
>NA|TRBD1|TRBJ1-4|TRBV7-2
TGTGCCAGCAGCCCGGGGCAGGGGGCGGCTAATGAAAAACTGTTTTTT
CASSPGQGAANEKLFF
>NA|NA|TRBJ2-2|TRBV5-1
TGCGCCAGCAGAGGGTTAGGGGGGGTAAGCGGGGAGTTGTTTTTT
CASRGLGGVSGELFF
>NA|NA|TRBJ2-2|TRBV27
TGTGCCAGCAGTTTATTGAGGGAGGTGGTCACCGGGGAGCTGTTTTTT
CASSLLREVVTGELFF
>NA|TRBD1|TRBJ1-1|TRBV4-2
TGTGCCAGCAGCCACCGGGACAGAGATGAAGCTTTCTTT
CASSHRDRDEAFF
>NA|TRBD1|TRBJ1-2|TRBV19
TGTGCCAGTTCACAGGGGGCCCGTGGCTACACCTTC
CASSQGARGYTF
>NA|NA|TRBJ1-3|TRBV9
TGTGCCAGCAGCGTAGTGGGTTGGGGAGCTGGAAACACCATATATTTT
CASSVVGWGAGNTIYF
>few|NA|TRBJ2-2|TRBV5-4
TGCGCCAGCAGCCGGGTAGGCGGGGAGCTGTTTTTT
CASSRVGGELFF
>few|NA|TRBJ1-1|TRBV2
TGTGCCAGCACCATAGAGGATAACACTGAAGCTTTCTTT
CASTIEDNTEAFF
>NA|NA|TRBJ1-2|TRBV2
TGTGCCAGCAGTGGGGACGGGGGCTATGGCTACACCTTC
CASSGDGGYGYTF
>NA|TRBD2|TRBJ2-5|TRBV27
TGTGCCAGCAGAGTTACCGGGACTAGGTGGGAGACCCAGTACTTC
CASRVTGTRWETQYF
>NA|NA|TRBJ1-5|TRBV19
TGTGCCAGTACCCTTACAGGACCCTATAGCAATCAGCCCCAGCATTTT
CASTLTGPYSNQPQHF
>NA|TRBD1|TRBJ2-7|TRBV27
TGTGCCAGCAGCAGGACAGGGGGCTCCTACGAGCAGTACTTC
CASSRTGGSYEQYF
>NA|TRBD2|TRBJ2-5|TRBV7-2
TGTGCCAGCAGACAAAACGGGGGGGGGCAAGAGACCCAGTACTTC
CASRQNGGGQETQYF
>NA|NA|TRBJ2-7|TRBV6-4
TGTGCCAGCAGTGAGTACAGGGTAAGCGAGCAGTACTTC
CASSEYRVSEQYF
>few|NA|TRBJ1-1|TRBV2
TGTGCCAGTAGCCCCCCGGAACGGGTAACTGAAGCTTTCTTT
CASSPPERVTEAFF
>NA|NA|TRBJ1-4|TRBV5-1
TGCGCCAGCAGCCCGGCGGGTAATGAAAAACTGTTTTTT
CASSPAGNEKLFF
>once|TRBD1|TRBJ2-7|TRBV5-1
TGCGCCAGCAGCCGGGACAGGGGGCCCTACGAGCAGTACTTC
CASSRDRGPYEQYF
>NA|TRBD2|TRBJ2-7|TRBV27
TGTGCCAGCAGTTTATCGGGGGGAGGGGTCTACGAGCAGTACTTC
CASSLSGGGVYEQYF